One and the same sample provided the 20 T cell receptor beta chains below, sequenced in a study of shared clonotypes between healthy human individuals. The repertoire was sequenced with immunoSEQ multiplex PCR; TCRdb's copy has only in-frame clones and lacks some. The data contain about a million clones, around 77% of them singletons. The specimen was memory CD4+ T cells from PBMCs. Specified subset: CD45RA-negative fraction. These receptors came from a man aged 18 to 30 in good health. Some clones in this sample may be carry-over from other donors' samples.

This chain connects TRBV11-2 to TRBJ1-2; no definite D call. The V gene lost 3 bases and the J gene lost 4 bases, with 9 bases spanning the gap. CDR1 is SGHAT and CDR2 is FQNNGV in the germline V gene. The CDR3 sequence is 13 residues long. CDR3 bases: TGTGCCAGCAGCTTCGGGCGCCTCTATGGCTACACCTTC. It translates to CASSFGRLYGYTF.

This sequence joins TRBV7-6 and TRBJ2-1; TRBD2 matches at 8 bases. Germline CDR1 is SGHVS and CDR2 is FNYEAQ. V shed 5 bases and J 3 bases; nucleotides not matched to a gene: 9. The CDR3 sequence is 16 residues long. CDR3 bases: TGTGCCAGCAGCATCCAGCCGAGCGGGAGCTACAATGAGCAGTTCTTC. This sequence encodes CASSIQPSGSYNEQFF.

This chain connects TRBV5-1 to TRBJ2-7, with no clear D. The CDR3 covers 15 residues. Germline CDR1 and CDR2: SGHRS and YFSETQ. The V end was cut by 1 base, the J end by 5 bases, with 16 bases between. CDR3 DNA sequence: TGCGCCAGCAGCTTGCCCGCCAGCTTGGGGAACGAGCAGTACTTC. It is translated as CASSLPASLGNEQYF.

The chain joins TRBV4-1 to TRBJ1-4, with D unclear. This CDR3 has 15 amino acids. Germline loops: CDR1 MGHRA, CDR2 YSYEKL. Between the trimmed V and J ends, which lost 0 bases and 5 bases, there was a span of 10 bases. CDR3 amino acids: CASSQDPRGNEKLFF. The DNA of the CDR3 is TGCGCCAGCAGCCAAGACCCCCGAGGGAATGAAAAACTGTTTTTT.

This rearrangement joins TRBV4-1 to TRBJ1-6; D ambiguous. Per germline, CDR1 MGHRA and CDR2 YSYEKL. Trimming pared 4 bases from V and 6 bases from J, leaving 16 bases between. This CDR3 has 16 amino acids. This chain's CDR3 is CASSLGPSVGNSPLHF. Here the CDR3 DNA reads TGCGCCAGCAGCCTAGGGCCCTCAGTAGGTAATTCACCCCTCCACTTT.

This clone was counted between two and nine times. This rearrangement joins TRBV9 to TRBJ2-3; 9 bases agree with TRBD1. V shed 0 bases and J 4 bases; nucleotides not matched to a gene: 6. The CDR3 totals 16 residues. Germline lookup yields CDR1 SGDLS and CDR2 YYNGEE. The CDR3 reads CASSVGRTGVADTQYF. As DNA, the CDR3 is TGTGCCAGCAGCGTAGGACGGACAGGGGTCGCAGATACGCAGTATTTT.

This CDR3 reads CASSDPSGSYNEQFF. CDR3 sequence (DNA): TGCGCCAGCAGCGACCCTAGCGGGAGCTACAATGAGCAGTTCTTC. J is TRBJ2-1 and V is TRBV5-1; 10 bases match TRBD2. CDR1 SGHRS and CDR2 YFSETQ come from the germline V gene. The CDR3 is made up of 15 amino acids. V was pared by 4 bases and J by 3 bases, with 4 bases of the junction left unmatched.

This sequence joins TRBV5-6 and TRBJ1-1; TRBD1 is a possible D gene (6 bases). Trimming removed 0 bases at V and 4 bases at J, with 13 bases between. Germline V CDR1 and CDR2: SGHDT, YYEEEE. The CDR3 length is 15 residues. The CDR3 loop reads CASSLETGRSTEAFF. CDR3 nucleotides: TGTGCCAGCAGCTTGGAAACAGGGAGGTCCACTGAAGCTTTCTTT.

The V gene is TRBV29-1, the J gene TRBJ1-1; 9 bases map to TRBD1. Germline assignment: CDR1 SQVTM and CDR2 ANQGSEA. With V trimmed by 7 bases and J by 2 bases, 11 bases remained unmatched. This CDR3 has 15 residues. In DNA, the CDR3 is TGCAGCGGCCGAACAGGGGGCGCGGATAACACTGAAGCTTTCTTT. Residues: CSGRTGGADNTEAFF.

V usage is TRBV29-1 and J usage is TRBJ1-1; D gene uncertain. Per germline, CDR1 SQVTM and CDR2 ANQGSEA. CDR3 length: 13 residues. Trimming shortened V by 5 bases and J by 3 bases, and 13 bases separated the two germline ends. This chain's CDR3 is CSVSPTEYTEAFF. CDR3 coding DNA: TGCAGCGTTAGTCCTACAGAGTACACTGAAGCTTTCTTT.

V and J are TRBV2 and TRBJ2-7; 10 nucleotides agree with TRBD2. After removal of 5 bases from V and 2 bases from J, the junction contained 6 bases not matched to a gene. The germline V gene has CDR1 SNHLY and CDR2 FYNNEI. The CDR3 has 15 residues. The CDR3: CASSPSGSLTYEQYF. DNA for the CDR3: TGTGCCAGCAGTCCTAGCGGGAGTCTTACCTACGAGCAGTACTTC.

In this sample, this clone turned up once. This chain connects TRBV10-3 to TRBJ2-3; D unclear. Germline V CDR1 and CDR2: ENHRY, SYGVKD. This CDR3 comprises 14 residues. The ends were cut back, 4 bases at V and 1 base at J, with 9 bases in the middle. CDR3 in DNA: TGTGCCATCAGTGCCAGCACAGGCACAGATACGCAGTATTTT. It codes for CAISASTGTDTQYF.

This chain uses TRBV10-3 with TRBJ1-1, with D uncertain. V lost 4 bases, J lost 2 bases, and 11 bases lay in between. CDR1 is ENHRY, CDR2 SYGVKD, per germline. The CDR3 runs 14 residues. The CDR3 coding sequence is TGTGCCATCAGTGTGGGGTCAGGAAACACTGAAGCTTTCTTT. Protein sequence: CAISVGSGNTEAFF.

V gene TRBV6-5 combines with J gene TRBJ2-7, with a weak D call TRBD2 (6 bases). V was cut by 2 bases and J by 6 bases, with 14 bases left in between. This CDR3 is built from 14 residues. CDR1 is MNHEY, CDR2 SVGAGI, per germline. The DNA of the CDR3 is TGTGCCAGCAGTTACACGGGGGTCGGGGTCGAGCAGTACTTC. The encoded protein is CASSYTGVGVEQYF.

The rearrangement joins TRBV5-5 to TRBJ1-2; D unclear. The germline V gene encodes CDR1 SGHKS and CDR2 YYEKEE (reference sequence). Trimming removed 4 bases from V and 2 bases from J, with 12 bases in between. The CDR3 runs to 14 residues. The CDR3, as DNA: TGTGCCAGCAGCCCAAGGTTAGGGAACTATGGCTACACCTTC. It encodes CASSPRLGNYGYTF.

V gene TRBV5-1 combines with J gene TRBJ1-3; weak D call: TRBD1 (6 bases). Germline CDR1 and CDR2: SGHRS and YFSETQ. Trimming removed 3 bases at V and 2 bases at J, with 15 bases between. The CDR3 sequence is 16 residues long. CDR3 sequence: CASSSTGGITGNTIYF. CDR3 nucleotide sequence: TGCGCCAGCAGCTCGACAGGAGGTATCACTGGAAACACCATATATTTT.

As regards this clone: Other nucleotide sequences from this sample produce the same CDR3. The rearrangement uses TRBV6-5 and TRBJ1-2, with 7 bases matching TRBD1. The CDR3 consists of 14 residues. Looked up from germline, CDR1 is MNHEY and CDR2 is SVGAGI. V was clipped by 0 bases and J by 4 bases; unmatched bases: 2. DNA for the CDR3: TGTGCCAGCAGTTACTCGGGACAGTCCTATGGCTACACCTTC. It encodes CASSYSGQSYGYTF.

The rearrangement uses TRBV6-5 and TRBJ2-7; D not certain. The CDR3 spans 14 residues. CDR1 MNHEY and CDR2 SVGAGI come from the germline V gene. Trimming took 10 bases from V and 2 from J, leaving 18 bases between them. CDR3 loop: CATLKSGPTYEQYF. CDR3 in DNA: TGTGCCACCCTAAAATCGGGTCCCACCTACGAGCAGTACTTC.

This clone has just a few counts. The junction differs from germline at one of its ends, possibly a read error. The chain couples TRBV5-1 to TRBJ2-7; 10 nucleotides agree with TRBD2. The CDR3 totals 16 residues. Germline CDR1 reads SGHRS; CDR2 reads YFSETQ. CDR3 bases: TGCGCCAGCAGCTTGGCTAGCGGGAGTTTCTCCGACGAGCAGTACTTC. As protein: CASSLASGSFSDEQYF.

The chain links TRBV6-5 to TRBJ1-4, with D unresolved. Germline CDR1 reads MNHEY; CDR2 reads SVGAGI. Trimming removed 2 bases from V and 0 bases from J, with 10 bases in between. This CDR3 is 16 amino acids long. The DNA for the CDR3 is TGTGCCAGCAGTTACAGGGCCCTTGCAACTAATGAAAAACTGTTTTTT. Translated: CASSYRALATNEKLFF.